This is a list of T cell receptor beta chains from one sample in a study of CD8+CD57+ T cells in acquired aplastic anemia. TCRdb passed the reads through MiXCR, listing each CDR3 protein once. The data contain around 200,000 distinct CDR3 sequences, over 55% of them singletons. Sample: sorted CD4+, CD8+, or CD8+CD57+ T cells (not recorded which) from PBMCs. The receptor set was obtained from a human donor with aplastic anemia. Each CDR3 is given without its conserved first and last residue. The order of the fields is CDR3 protein, CDR3 length, V gene, D gene. A D gene is named only where the DNA matches it firmly.

CDR3aa: SATNRINTEAF
len: 11
v_gene: TRBV20-1
d_gene: NA

CDR3aa: ASSSGSGANVLT
len: 12
v_gene: TRBV19
d_gene: NA

CDR3aa: ASSTRQSPHNEQF
len: 13
v_gene: TRBV11-3
d_gene: NA

CDR3aa: ASSQGQRSYT
len: 10
v_gene: TRBV4-3
d_gene: TRBD1

CDR3aa: ASSLEIGYEQY
len: 11
v_gene: TRBV7-9
d_gene: NA

CDR3aa: ASSRDRGLSWNTEAF
len: 15
v_gene: TRBV19
d_gene: TRBD1

CDR3aa: ASGEGREREQY
len: 11
v_gene: TRBV19
d_gene: TRBD2

CDR3aa: ASSLAEFFEAF
len: 11
v_gene: TRBV5-5
d_gene: NA

CDR3aa: ASSISSGGAYEQF
len: 13
v_gene: TRBV19
d_gene: TRBD2

CDR3aa: SATRQGEGGPQH
len: 12
v_gene: TRBV20-1
d_gene: TRBD1

CDR3aa: ASSTSRTVASNQPQH
len: 15
v_gene: TRBV6-1
d_gene: NA

CDR3aa: ASSQGAQGKGEQY
len: 13
v_gene: TRBV4-1
d_gene: NA

CDR3aa: ASSEGQPQLYGYT
len: 13
v_gene: TRBV2
d_gene: TRBD1

CDR3aa: ASRSGQGDTEAF
len: 12
v_gene: TRBV5-6
d_gene: TRBD1

CDR3aa: ASRSGQGLNEQF
len: 12
v_gene: TRBV5-1
d_gene: TRBD1

CDR3aa: ASSPRDRIFYGYT
len: 13
v_gene: TRBV9
d_gene: TRBD1

CDR3aa: ASTHKGGEALH
len: 11
v_gene: TRBV12-3/TRBV12-4
d_gene: NA

CDR3aa: ATSDQETGGKKWIH
len: 14
v_gene: TRBV24-1
d_gene: TRBD1

CDR3aa: ASSQVRQGLYEQY
len: 13
v_gene: TRBV14
d_gene: TRBD1

CDR3aa: ASSDEADGTQY
len: 11
v_gene: TRBV6-4
d_gene: NA

CDR3aa: ATSDSPGTAWGETQY
len: 15
v_gene: TRBV24-1
d_gene: TRBD1

CDR3aa: ASITTGNEQF
len: 10
v_gene: TRBV7-8
d_gene: NA

CDR3aa: ATTLNTEAF
len: 9
v_gene: TRBV10-3
d_gene: NA

CDR3aa: AISESSGSLYEQY
len: 13
v_gene: TRBV10-3
d_gene: NA

CDR3aa: ASSTAAAGSPLH
len: 12
v_gene: TRBV9
d_gene: NA

CDR3aa: ASSWDRGPGTEAF
len: 13
v_gene: TRBV7-9
d_gene: TRBD1

CDR3aa: ASSLGQGANTGELF
len: 14
v_gene: TRBV11-2
d_gene: TRBD1

CDR3aa: ATSGETPHPGF
len: 11
v_gene: TRBV15
d_gene: NA

CDR3aa: ASSISTGGSEQY
len: 12
v_gene: TRBV19
d_gene: TRBD1

CDR3aa: ASSQDRVIEQF
len: 11
v_gene: TRBV7-2
d_gene: TRBD1

CDR3aa: ASSPGTESTDTQY
len: 13
v_gene: TRBV10-1
d_gene: TRBD1

CDR3aa: ASSLDPPGGRAYEQY
len: 15
v_gene: TRBV12-3/TRBV12-4
d_gene: NA

CDR3aa: ASSSTTGRGGQPQH
len: 14
v_gene: TRBV27
d_gene: TRBD1

CDR3aa: ASSQRTGGEQC
len: 11
v_gene: TRBV7-4
d_gene: TRBD1

CDR3aa: SVVWGTYGYT
len: 10
v_gene: TRBV29-1
d_gene: NA

CDR3aa: ASSYRDSSGNQPQH
len: 14
v_gene: TRBV19
d_gene: TRBD1

CDR3aa: SARDAGDEKLF
len: 11
v_gene: TRBV20-1
d_gene: NA

CDR3aa: ASSLALGTGALDTQY
len: 15
v_gene: TRBV5-1
d_gene: TRBD1

CDR3aa: ASSVLAGGLNEQF
len: 13
v_gene: TRBV19
d_gene: TRBD2

CDR3aa: ASSVGRGPVDTQY
len: 13
v_gene: TRBV9
d_gene: NA

CDR3aa: ASSLRQGDEQF
len: 11
v_gene: TRBV12-3/TRBV12-4
d_gene: TRBD1

CDR3aa: SALRTAYEQY
len: 10
v_gene: TRBV20-1
d_gene: NA

CDR3aa: ATSAGRETQY
len: 10
v_gene: TRBV24-1
d_gene: NA

CDR3aa: ASSQTGAGTGELF
len: 13
v_gene: TRBV14
d_gene: NA

CDR3aa: ASSFSGTRQQEQY
len: 13
v_gene: TRBV5-1
d_gene: NA